The T cell receptor (beta chain) described here comes from a study of glioma-infiltrating T cells after dendritic cell vaccination. Study as a whole: Autologous tumor lysate was loaded overnight onto monocyte-derived dendritic cells grown less than 8 days with IL-4 and GM-CSF. Study-wide results and caveats: Patients with more pretreatment TILs had longer time to progression and survival.

The data were produced by immunoSEQ multiplex PCR, yet TCRdb's version contains in-frame clones alone and is incomplete. The sample yields about 92,000 clones, under 90% seen once. A word on this clone: Its antigen is currently unknown.

Looked up from germline, CDR1 is MNHNS and CDR2 is SASEGT. This CDR3 region has 16 residues. Deletions cut 0 bases from V and 8 bases from J, with 19 bases between. This chain links TRBV6-1 with TRBJ1-2; the D gene is possibly TRBD1 (5 bases). This clonotype was sampled from a human donor with glioblastoma. The specimen was blood, collected before dendritic cell vaccination. The CDR3 is CASSEARYRQLRGYTF. The DNA of the CDR3 is TGTGCCAGCAGTGAAGCAAGATACAGACAGTTACGGGGCTACACCTTC.